These 21 T cell receptor beta chains were sequenced from one sample in a study of molecular identifiers for immune sequencing clone quantification. TCRdb called the PCR reads again in MiXCR, with one record for every CDR3 protein. The repertoire consists of more than 550,000 distinct CDR3 sequences, with about 25% occurring once and the leading ten covering about 0.84%. The sequenced sample consisted of naive CD8+ T cells from blood, with Jurkat cell RNA spiked in. Subset here: FACS-sorted CD8+CD4-CCR7+CD45RA+ naive T cells. Receptor source: a human donor in good health. Some libraries in this study had Jurkat cell RNA spiked in.

This clonotype was found once. A read error may explain this, as a much larger clone is one base away. The chain couples TRBV7-9 to TRBJ2-3; D remains ambiguous. The DNA end favors TRBJ1-5, so the J call may be wrong. Germline loops: CDR1 SEHNR, CDR2 FQNEAQ (reference sequence). The CDR3 runs 13 residues. CDR3: CASSSGPSDTQHF. DNA for the CDR3: TGTGCCAGCAGCTCCGGACCGTCGGATACGCAGCATTTT.

V gene TRBV12-5 combines with J gene TRBJ2-3, with D possibly TRBD1 on 6 matching bases. The CDR3 length is 15 residues. The V gene's germline CDR1 is LGHNT and CDR2 FRNRAP. V shed 6 bases and J shed 1 base, with 14 bases lying between them. CDR3 amino acids: CASGQWAGGTDTQYF. The CDR3 nucleotides are TGTGCTAGTGGCCAATGGGCAGGGGGCACAGATACGCAGTATTTT.

This clonotype was detected ten times or more. CDR3 sequence: CASSSLGHTEAFF. DNA of the CDR3: TGTGCCAGCAGTAGCTTGGGGCACACTGAAGCTTTCTTT. The chain joins TRBV7-9 to TRBJ1-1; perhaps TRBD1 as D (5 bases). Trimming shortened V by 6 bases and J by 3 bases, and 11 bases separated the two germline ends. The CDR3 is 13 residues long. The V gene's germline CDR1 is SEHNR and CDR2 FQNEAQ (reference sequence).

On this clonotype itself: Possible read error: a much larger clone is one base away. The genes are TRBV19 and TRBJ2-7; D possibly corresponds to TRBD2 (6 bases). Looked up from germline, CDR1 is LNHDA and CDR2 is SQIVND (reference sequence). This CDR3 is 15 amino acids long. V lost 5 bases and J 3 bases, leaving 17 bases between the germline ends. The CDR3 loop reads CASSAVGAGIYEQYF. The CDR3 DNA reads TGTGCCAGTAGTGCCGTTGGAGCGGGCATCTACGAGCAGTACTTC.

This chain connects TRBV5-5 to TRBJ2-5; 13 nucleotides line up with TRBD2. The CDR3 runs 16 residues. Germline CDR1 SGHKS, CDR2 YYEKEE (reference sequence). J gave up 5 bases and V 4 bases, and 8 bases lay outside the gene matches. This CDR3 is CASSGTGTSGTETQYF. The CDR3 DNA reads TGTGCCAGCAGCGGGACTGGGACTAGCGGGACTGAGACCCAGTACTTC.

With regard to this clonotype: A read error may explain this, as a much larger clone is one base away. This chain joins TRBV6-6 and TRBJ1-5, with D maybe TRBD1 (5 bases). The CDR3 sequence is 15 residues long. The germline CDR1 and CDR2 sequences are MNHNY and SVGAGI (reference sequence). With 2 bases removed from V and 4 bases from J, the gap between germline ends came to 12 bases. CDR3 nucleotides: TGTGCCAGCAGTTACGGGGCAGGGAGAAATCAGCCCCAGCATTTT. It encodes CASSYGAGRNQPQHF.

The chain links TRBV12-3 or TRBV12-4 to TRBJ1-1, with TRBD1 matching 7 bases. V lost 5 bases to trimming and J lost 2 bases; unmatched junction nucleotides: 5. The length of the CDR3 is 14 residues. CDR3 region: CASSHGQDNTEAFF. The CDR3 coding sequence is TGTGCCAGCAGTCATGGACAGGATAACACTGAAGCTTTCTTT.

The chain links TRBV9 to TRBJ1-5; a weak D match, TRBD1 (6 bases). This CDR3 comprises 14 residues. Germline V gene sequence: CDR1 SGDLS, CDR2 YYNGEE. V was cut by 0 bases and J by 5 bases, with 9 bases left in between. CDR3 DNA sequence: TGTGCCAGCAGCGTAGGAGGGGGTGATCAGCCCCAGCATTTT. It yields the protein CASSVGGGDQPQHF.

This clonotype has just a few counts. A much more abundant neighbour one base away suggests this may be a read error. The chain is built from TRBV5-5 and TRBJ2-7; D gene uncertain. There are 14 residues in the CDR3. The germline CDR1 and CDR2 sequences are SGHKS and YYEKEE (reference sequence). Here the CDR3 reads CASSLAIDPYEKYF. CDR3 in DNA: TGTGCCAGCAGCTTGGCCATAGACCCCTACGAGAAGTACTTC.

In its sample, this clonotype was seen many times. J is TRBJ1-4 and V is TRBV7-9, with D perhaps TRBD1 (6 bases). The V gene lost 2 bases and the J gene lost 3 bases, with 10 bases spanning the gap. This CDR3 contains 15 residues. Germline V gene data show CDR1 as SEHNR and CDR2 as FQNEAQ (reference sequence). Here the CDR3 reads CASSLSPGANEKLFF. DNA of the CDR3: TGTGCCAGCAGCTTAAGTCCAGGGGCTAATGAAAAACTGTTTTTT.

In regard to this clonotype: A much larger clone is a single base away; this may be a read error. This chain uses TRBV7-6 with TRBJ1-4, with TRBD1 as a possible D gene (6 bases). Trimming took off 5 bases at V and 7 bases at J, with 11 bases between the two ends. The CDR3 runs to 13 residues. CDR1 is SGHVS and CDR2 is FNYEAQ in the germline V gene. The CDR3 bases are TGTGCCAGCAGCGGGGGCTCTAGTGAAAAACTGTTTTTT. Protein sequence: CASSGGSSEKLFF. Using reference TRBV7-6 and TRBJ1-4 for the parts outside the CDR3, the full variable domain is GAGVSQSPRYKVTKRGQDVALRCDPISGHVSLYWYRQALGQGPEFLTYFNYEAQQDKSGLPNDRFSAERPEGSISTLTIQRTEQRDSAMYRCASSGGSSEKLFFGSGTQLSVL.

This clonotype was picked up a small number of times. This chain links TRBV28 with TRBJ1-3; TRBD1 matches 7 bases. V lost 4 bases and J lost 4; bases outside the gene matches: 7. Germline CDR1 MDHEN, CDR2 SYDVKM. The CDR3 runs 15 residues. CDR3 sequence reads: CASSSQGGPGNTIYF. The CDR3 DNA sequence: TGTGCCAGCAGTTCCCAAGGGGGCCCCGGAAACACCATATATTTT.

V and J are TRBV5-1 and TRBJ2-7, with D perhaps TRBD2 (6 bases). CDR3 length equals 15 residues. Germline values: CDR1 SGHRS, CDR2 YFSETQ. The V end lost 2 bases, the J end lost 0 bases, and 12 bases lay between the germline ends. This chain's CDR3 is CASSLAGISSYEQYF. DNA for the CDR3: TGCGCCAGCAGCTTAGCGGGTATTAGCTCCTACGAGCAGTACTTC.

This rearrangement joins TRBV6-2 or TRBV6-3 to TRBJ1-5; D possibly corresponds to TRBD1 (5 bases). Germline V gene sequence: CDR1 MNHEY, CDR2 SVGEGT. V was pared by 8 bases and J by 9 bases, with 26 bases between. The CDR3 is 16 residues long. The CDR3 nucleotides read TGTGCCAGCGGGCCCGGGCCCGGGGCCGCGGATCCGCCCCAGCATTTT. Translation gives CASGPGPGAADPPQHF.

V gene TRBV11-1 combines with J gene TRBJ2-6; a possible D gene is TRBD1 (6 bases). The CDR3 has 16 residues. Germline CDR1 SGHAT, CDR2 FQDESV (reference sequence). V dropped 6 bases and J dropped 3 bases, with 15 bases sitting between them. The CDR3: CASRYRELNGANVLTF. The CDR3, as DNA: TGTGCCAGCAGGTACAGGGAATTGAATGGGGCCAACGTCCTGACTTTC.

Note on this clonotype: Possible read error: a much larger clone is one base away. Lacking the conserved final phenylalanine or tryptophan, this CDR3 likely reflects a read error. V usage is TRBV28 and J usage is TRBJ2-7; unclear D gene. Per germline, CDR1 MDHEN and CDR2 SYDVKM. V lost 6 bases, J lost 4 bases, and 10 bases lay in between. This CDR3 contains 12 residues. The CDR3 spells CASRALGYEQYL. In DNA form, the CDR3 reads TGTGCCAGCAGGGCCTTGGGGTACGAGCAGTACCTC.

Only a few counts were recorded for this clonotype. The V and J genes are TRBV6-5 and TRBJ2-5, with D possibly being TRBD1 (6 bases). The V gene's germline CDR1 is MNHEY and CDR2 SVGAGI. The V end lost 6 bases, the J end lost 3 bases, and 17 bases lay between the germline ends. This CDR3 is 15 amino acids long. Here the CDR3 DNA reads TGTGCCAGCAGCGAGGGGGTAGGGCTAAAAGAGACCCAGTACTTC. Translated: CASSEGVGLKETQYF.

This clonotype was seen only a few times. The chain uses TRBV2 and TRBJ1-4, with D unresolved. Trimming shortened V by 8 bases and J by 0 bases, and 13 bases separated the two germline ends. The CDR3 has 15 amino acids. Germline CDR1 is SNHLY and CDR2 is FYNNEI. The DNA for the CDR3 is TGTGCCAGCCTAAAAAGTCTCGCAACTAATGAAAAACTGTTTTTT. It specifies CASLKSLATNEKLFF.

The rearrangement joins TRBV9 to TRBJ2-7; 7 bases match TRBD2. V shed 2 bases, J shed 4 bases, and the junction held 9 bases outside the gene matches. The CDR3 contains 15 residues. CDR1 SGDLS and CDR2 YYNGEE come from the germline V gene. CDR3 amino acids: CASSVGGDQSYEQYF. In DNA, the CDR3 is TGTGCCAGCAGCGTTGGGGGGGATCAAAGTTACGAGCAGTACTTC.

This rearrangement joins TRBV5-8 to TRBJ1-1; 7 bases align to TRBD1. The CDR3 is 17 amino acids. V was pared by 4 bases and J by 3 bases, with 15 bases of the junction left unmatched. Germline V CDR1 and CDR2: SGHTS, YDEGEE. CDR3 bases: TGTGCCAGCAGCCCCTCAAGACAGGGAATGAAGGACACTGAAGCTTTCTTT. It encodes CASSPSRQGMKDTEAFF.

This clonotype was counted a few times. The gene calls are TRBV5-5 and TRBJ2-5; D remains ambiguous. Trimming removed 5 bases at V and 3 bases at J, with 14 bases between. Germline V lookup: CDR1 SGHKS, CDR2 YYEKEE (reference sequence). The CDR3 runs to 14 residues. CDR3 nucleotide sequence: TGTGCCAGCAGTCGGGCGTGGGGTAAAGAGACCCAGTACTTC. Translation: CASSRAWGKETQYF.